Listed below are T cell receptor beta chains from one sample, sequenced in a study of blood T cell repertoires in COVID-19. Data came from immunoSEQ multiplex PCR; TCRdb stores just in-frame clones and leaves some out. The data contain 250,000 to 350,000 clones, 86% of them seen just once; the ten biggest clones take up about 12%. Sequencing was carried out using peripheral blood. These receptor sequences come from a woman in her seventies with COVID-19, enrolled during active disease. CDR3s include the opening cysteine and the closing phenylalanine or tryptophan. The D gene is left open where the match is weak. Only part of the rows carry a size: once, few, many, or a class if the clone is expanded.

TRBD1	TRBV12-3/TRBV12-4	.	TRBJ1-2	TGTGCCAGCAGGGGACAGGGTAACTATGGCTACACCTTC	CASRGQGNYGYTF
.	TRBV27	.	TRBJ1-2	TGTGCCAGCAGTTTCTCAGGGCTCGGCTACACCTTC	CASSFSGLGYTF
.	TRBV30	.	TRBJ1-3	TGTGCCTGGAGTTACGGGGGGAACACCATATATTTT	CAWSYGGNTIYF
.	TRBV3-1/TRBV3-2	.	TRBJ1-2	TGTGCCAGCAGCCAAGACCCGTACTATGGCTACACCTTC	CASSQDPYYGYTF
TRBD1	TRBV27	.	TRBJ1-4	TGTGCCAGCAGTTCCTTAGTAGGACAGGGGACTGAAAAACTGTTTTTT	CASSSLVGQGTEKLFF
.	TRBV7-2	.	TRBJ1-1	TGTGCCAGCAGCTTACATCGGGGGGGCACTGAAGCTTTCTTT	CASSLHRGGTEAFF
.	TRBV7-2	.	TRBJ1-2	TGTGCCAGCAGCGCGGACAACTCTAACTATGGCTACACCTTC	CASSADNSNYGYTF
.	TRBV15	.	TRBJ1-2	TGTGCCACCAGCAGAGAAGGGGGTGGCTATGGCTACACCTTC	CATSREGGGYGYTF
TRBD2	TRBV5-6	few	TRBJ2-1	TGTGCCAGCAGCTTGGCGGAAGCGGGGGGACAGTTCTTC	CASSLAEAGGQFF
.	TRBV9	once	TRBJ1-2	TGTGCCAGCAGCATCAAAAGGACGGGGAGGGACTATGGCTACACCTTC	CASSIKRTGRDYGYTF
.	TRBV19	.	TRBJ2-3	TGTGCCAGTAGTATTGGGGCCCTCGCGGCAGATACGCAGTATTTT	CASSIGALAADTQYF
.	TRBV5-1	.	TRBJ1-2	TGCGCCAGCAGCTCCTCAGGGAATTGGGGCTACACCTTC	CASSSSGNWGYTF
.	TRBV19	.	TRBJ2-3	TGTGCCAGTATGGGGGGGGGCCGAACAGATACGCAGTATTTT	CASMGGGRTDTQYF
TRBD1	TRBV18	.	TRBJ1-1	TGTGCCAGCTCAATGGGACAGCTGAACACTGAAGCTTTCTTT	CASSMGQLNTEAFF
.	TRBV5-4	few	TRBJ1-1	TGTGCCAGCAGCCCGCAGATGAACACTGAAGCTTTCTTT	CASSPQMNTEAFF
TRBD2	TRBV20-1	.	TRBJ2-1	TGCAGTGCTAGTTTCGCGGGGGGGCTGACCAATGAGCAGTTCTTC	CSASFAGGLTNEQFF
TRBD2	TRBV18	.	TRBJ2-3	TGTGCCAGCTCACCCGGCGGGGGGCTGGCAGATACGCAGTATTTT	CASSPGGGLADTQYF
.	TRBV7-8	.	TRBJ2-4	TGTGCCAGCAGCTTAGGGCAGGAGGGTGACATTCAGTACTTC	CASSLGQEGDIQYF
.	TRBV4-1	.	TRBJ1-2	TGCGCCAGCAGCCAAGAAATGGGGCAGGGTAACTTCTATGGCTACACCTTC	CASSQEMGQGNFYGYTF
.	TRBV30	.	TRBJ2-6	TGTGCCTTGGACAGCTCTGGGGCCAACGTCCTGACTTTC	CALDSSGANVLTF
TRBD1	TRBV19	.	TRBJ1-1	TGTGCCACCCGGGACAGGGAAAGTGAAGCTTTCTTT	CATRDRESEAFF
TRBD1	TRBV4-3	.	TRBJ1-1	TGCGCCAGCAGCCAAGGGACAGGTGGGGGCTCAGTAGGTTTCTTT	CASSQGTGGGSVGFF
TRBD1	TRBV5-1	once	TRBJ1-2	TGCGCCTCTTCCCCAGGGGGCCGAGCCTCCTATGGCTACACCTTC	CASSPGGRASYGYTF
.	TRBV3-1/TRBV3-2	.	TRBJ2-4	TGTGCCAGCAGCCGGACTTCCTCAGCCAAAAACATTCAGTACTTC	CASSRTSSAKNIQYF
TRBD2	TRBV7-3	.	TRBJ2-3	TGTGCCAGCAGCTTACTGACCGGGGGGTACACAGATACGCAGTATTTT	CASSLLTGGYTDTQYF
.	TRBV24-1	.	TRBJ2-7	TGTGCCACCAGTCAGGGGTCCTACGAGCAGTACTTC	CATSQGSYEQYF
.	TRBV24-1	.	TRBJ2-3	TGTGCCACCAGGGAACAGGGTGATGATACGCAGTATTTT	CATREQGDDTQYF